A single sample gave rise to the 28 T cell receptor beta chains below, sequenced in a study of T cell changes during pregnancy in multiple sclerosis. Assay: immunoSEQ multiplex PCR; the TCRdb copy retains only in-frame clones and omits some. Of some 50,000 clones listed, 80% to 95% are singletons. The sample here was peripheral blood, taken after pregnancy. The receptors shown here come from a female donor with multiple sclerosis, enrolled in a pregnancy study.

The rearrangement links TRBV7-8 to TRBJ1-5; D is unclear. The CDR3 runs 14 residues. Germline CDR1 and CDR2: SGHVS and FQNEAQ. Deletions cut 4 bases from V and 4 bases from J, with 11 bases between. CDR3 protein: CASSSGIGNQPQHF. For the CDR3, the DNA is TGTGCCAGCAGCTCGGGAATAGGAAATCAGCCCCAGCATTTT.

The CDR3 region is CASSLTGQGRETQYF. The DNA for the CDR3 is TGTGCCAGCAGCTTAACGGGACAGGGGCGCGAGACCCAGTACTTC. The J gene is TRBJ2-5, the V gene TRBV7-8, with 10 bases fitting TRBD1. V was pared by 2 bases and J by 5 bases, with 5 bases of the junction left unmatched. Germline V CDR1 and CDR2: SGHVS, FQNEAQ. The CDR3 is 15 residues long.

This rearrangement joins TRBV10-3 to TRBJ2-2; D possibly corresponds to TRBD1 (6 bases). CDR3 length: 16 amino acids. Germline V gives CDR1 ENHRY, CDR2 SYGVKD. The germline V and J ends were trimmed by 1 base and 2 bases, with 11 bases remaining between them. CDR3 residues: CAISEFLDSNTGELFF. In nucleotides, the CDR3 is TGTGCCATCAGTGAGTTCTTGGACAGCAACACCGGGGAGCTGTTTTTT.

This clone was seen just once. CDR3 DNA: TGCGCCAGCCTTAGCGGGGGGGCCGGAGAGACCCAGTACTTC. Protein: CASLSGGAGETQYF. The chain carries TRBV5-1 and TRBJ2-5, with TRBD2 identical over 11 bases. The ends lost 7 bases at V and 4 bases at J; junction bases unmatched: 6. This CDR3 comprises 14 residues. Germline CDR1 SGHRS, CDR2 YFSETQ.

The chain has TRBV6-5 and TRBJ1-1, with D perhaps TRBD1 (6 bases). V lost 6 bases, J lost 2 bases, and 13 bases lay in between. Germline assignment: CDR1 MNHEY and CDR2 SVGAGI. There are 14 residues in the CDR3. This CDR3 is CASRITGPNTEAFF. In DNA form, the CDR3 reads TGTGCCAGCAGGATCACAGGGCCAAACACTGAAGCTTTCTTT.

V usage is TRBV5-4 and J usage is TRBJ2-3, with 9 bases aligning to TRBD2. Germline V CDR1 and CDR2: SGHNT, YYREEE (reference sequence). V gave up 4 bases and J gave up 1 base; unmatched junction bases: 1. CDR3 length: 14 amino acids. DNA for the CDR3: TGTGCCAGCAGCGTAGCGGGGGGCACAGATACGCAGTATTTT. Protein: CASSVAGGTDTQYF.

V gene TRBV19 combines with J gene TRBJ2-1, with D possibly TRBD1 on 7 matching bases. Germline CDR1 is LNHDA and CDR2 is SQIVND (reference sequence). CDR3 length equals 15 residues. V was clipped by 2 bases and J by 1 base, with 9 bases between them. CDR3 in amino acids: CASSIQGGSYNEQFF. CDR3 coding DNA: TGTGCCAGTAGTATACAGGGGGGATCCTACAATGAGCAGTTCTTC.

Regarding this clone: This specimen includes other DNA sequences encoding the same CDR3. The chain couples TRBV6-1 to TRBJ1-1; D is unresolved. The germline V gene encodes CDR1 MNHNS and CDR2 SASEGT. Deletions cut 1 base from V and 0 bases from J, with 6 bases between. CDR3 length: 14 residues. CDR3 in amino acids: CASSEVPVNTEAFF. DNA for the CDR3: TGTGCCAGCAGTGAAGTCCCGGTGAACACTGAAGCTTTCTTT.

The table lists this clone with a count of one. V gene TRBV5-5 combines with J gene TRBJ2-7; TRBD2 matches 10 bases. Germline trimming cut 4 bases from V and 0 bases from J; bases unmatched to any gene: 4. The CDR3 runs to 15 residues. Germline values: CDR1 SGHKS, CDR2 YYEKEE (reference sequence). CDR3 DNA sequence: TGTGCCAGCAGCGGAAGCGGGGGGGACTCCTACGAGCAGTACTTC. This gives the protein CASSGSGGDSYEQYF.

As DNA, the CDR3 is TGCGCCAGCAGCCAAGTCAGTCGAACAGATACGCAGTATTTT. Amino acids: CASSQVSRTDTQYF. This chain connects TRBV4-1 to TRBJ2-3; D unresolved. Trimming stripped 1 base from V and 3 bases from J, with 8 bases between. This CDR3 comprises 14 residues. Germline-derived CDR1 and CDR2 are MGHRA and YSYEKL.

The chain carries TRBV29-1 and TRBJ1-4; D is uncertain. CDR3 length: 13 amino acids. The ends were cut back, 1 base at V and 7 bases at J, with 10 bases in the middle. Germline loops: CDR1 SQVTM, CDR2 ANQGSEA. CDR3 loop: CSVEGRTGEKLFF. For the CDR3, the DNA is TGCAGCGTTGAAGGGCGGACTGGTGAAAAACTGTTTTTT.

This clone was seen more than once but under ten times. V is TRBV12-5 and J is TRBJ1-5; D gene ambiguous. CDR1 is LGHNT and CDR2 is FRNRAP in the germline V gene. Trimming left V 1 base short and J 5 bases short, with 3 bases between. The CDR3 is 12 residues long. CDR3 amino acids: CASGLGDQPQHF. In DNA, the CDR3 is TGTGCTAGTGGTTTGGGAGATCAGCCCCAGCATTTT.

With respect to this clone: One end of the junction fails to match germline, which may point to a read error. The chain combines TRBV4-1 with TRBJ2-1, with 9 bases that match TRBD2. The CDR3 contains 16 residues. Germline CDR1 MGHRA, CDR2 YSYEKL. CDR3 bases: TGCGCCAGCAGCCATGGTAGCGGGGGCTCCGACAATGAGCAGTTCTTC. The encoded protein is CASSHGSGGSDNEQFF.

The rearrangement joins TRBV9 to TRBJ2-1; possibly TRBD2 for D (5 bases). With 0 bases removed from V and 7 bases from J, the gap between germline ends came to 20 bases. Germline values: CDR1 SGDLS, CDR2 YYNGEE. This CDR3 has 17 residues. CDR3 in DNA: TGTGCCAGCAGCGTAGGCCTCGGGGAATCTAAGGTGAATGAGCAGTTCTTC. The encoded protein is CASSVGLGESKVNEQFF.

The gene calls are TRBV7-2 and TRBJ2-2; 10 nucleotides line up with TRBD1. The CDR3 covers 15 residues. Germline CDR1 is SGHTA and CDR2 is FQGNSA. J was trimmed by 6 bases and V by 5 bases; bases with no gene match: 6. In nucleotides, the CDR3 is TGTGCCAGCAGCGGGGGACAGGGGATCTCCGGGGAGCTGTTTTTT. It specifies CASSGGQGISGELFF.

The genes are TRBV10-3 and TRBJ1-1, with D perhaps TRBD1 (6 bases). The CDR3 contains 14 residues. V was clipped by 7 bases and J by 10 bases, with 22 bases between them. Germline values: CDR1 ENHRY, CDR2 SYGVKD. CDR3 DNA sequence: TGTGCCATCACCAGGGGTGGTCAAAGGGCAGGAGCTTTCTTT. Translating it yields CAITRGGQRAGAFF.

The chain employs TRBV5-6 and TRBJ1-2, with 7 bases matching TRBD1. This CDR3 has 14 residues. The trim removed 4 bases at V and 3 bases at J, leaving 6 bases unmatched. Germline CDR1 is SGHDT and CDR2 is YYEEEE. The DNA for the CDR3 is TGTGCCAGCAGCCTGACAGGGCCCTACTATGGCTACACCTTC. This codes for CASSLTGPYYGYTF.

The genes are TRBV15 and TRBJ2-7; 9 positions agree with TRBD1. The germline CDR1 and CDR2 sequences are LNHNV and YYDKDF (reference sequence). This CDR3 comprises 15 residues. Trimming cost V 0 bases and J 2 bases; bases outside gene matches: 2. The CDR3 spells CATSRDRQGAYEQYF. CDR3 DNA: TGTGCCACCAGCAGAGATAGACAGGGGGCCTACGAGCAGTACTTC.

The V gene is TRBV7-3, the J gene TRBJ2-6; 7 bases are shared with TRBD1. V lost 2 bases, J lost 0 bases, and 1 base stayed unmatched. The CDR3 length is 16 residues. Germline CDR1 SGHTA, CDR2 FQGTGA. The CDR3 protein is CASSLPGGSGANVLTF. In DNA, the CDR3 is TGTGCCAGCAGCTTACCAGGGGGCTCTGGGGCCAACGTCCTGACTTTC.

V and J are TRBV9 and TRBJ2-7; weak D call: TRBD1 (7 bases). The CDR3 covers 16 residues. Per germline, CDR1 SGDLS and CDR2 YYNGEE. The V and J ends lost 5 bases and 0 bases respectively, with 18 bases between them. This CDR3 reads CASSTQGGPLSYEQYF. Here the CDR3 DNA reads TGTGCCAGCAGTACTCAGGGGGGACCCCTCTCCTACGAGCAGTACTTC.

V usage is TRBV5-1 and J usage is TRBJ1-1, with D tentatively TRBD1 (5 bases). CDR3 length: 15 amino acids. Trimming took off 7 bases at V and 4 bases at J, with 20 bases between the two ends. Germline CDR1 and CDR2: SGHRS and YFSETQ. The CDR3 is CASVSGDPRATEAFF. In DNA form, the CDR3 reads TGCGCCAGCGTTTCGGGGGACCCGCGGGCCACTGAAGCTTTCTTT.

The chain couples TRBV6-5 to TRBJ2-7; tentative D call: TRBD1 (5 bases). V was shortened by 5 bases and J by 6 bases, with 11 bases between the two germline ends. From germline, CDR1 is MNHEY and CDR2 SVGAGI. The CDR3 length is 12 residues. CDR3 protein: CASSQGNGEQYF. The CDR3 DNA sequence: TGTGCCAGCAGTCAGGGTAACGGCGAGCAGTACTTC.

The V call is TRBV2, the J call TRBJ1-6, with 9 bases matching TRBD1. The V gene end was trimmed by 8 bases and the J gene end by 10 bases; junction bases not matched to a gene: 12. The CDR3 spans 15 residues. Germline V CDR1 and CDR2: SNHLY, FYNNEI. Here the CDR3 reads CASLRDREKRSPLHF. The CDR3 bases are TGTGCCAGCCTCCGGGACAGGGAGAAACGGTCACCCCTCCACTTT. Full variable domain (outside the CDR3, taken from reference TRBV2 and TRBJ1-6): EPEVTQTPSHQVTQMGQEVILRCVPISNHLYFYWYRQILGQKVEFLVSFYNNEISEKSEIFDDQFSVERPDGSNFTLKIRSTKLEDSAMYFCASLRDREKRSPLHFGNGTRLTVT.

The chain is built from TRBV4-3 and TRBJ2-2; 10 nucleotides align to TRBD2. The V segment lost 3 bases and the J segment 7 bases; nucleotides outside the gene matches: 5. CDR1 LGHNA and CDR2 YSLEER come from the germline V gene. The CDR3 consists of 15 residues. The CDR3 region has the DNA TGCGCCAGCAGCCAGGCTCTAGCGGGGGTCGGGGAGCTGTTTTTT. This sequence encodes CASSQALAGVGELFF.

The chain links TRBV6-5 to TRBJ1-5; TRBD1 aligns across 8 bases. The CDR3 covers 15 residues. From germline, CDR1 is MNHEY and CDR2 SVGAGI. J lost 5 bases, V lost 6 bases, and 9 bases had no gene match. The CDR3, as DNA: TGTGCCAGCAGACACGGACAGGGTGGTTATCAGCCCCAGCATTTT. Translated, it gives CASRHGQGGYQPQHF.

CDR3 residues: CASSILQFSNQPQHF. Here the CDR3 DNA reads TGTGCCAGTAGTATCCTCCAGTTTAGCAATCAGCCCCAGCATTTT. The chain uses TRBV19 and TRBJ1-5; D uncertain. Germline V CDR1 and CDR2: LNHDA, SQIVND (reference sequence). Trimming stripped 3 bases from V and 0 bases from J, with 9 bases between. This CDR3 region has 15 residues. Combining the CDR3 with reference TRBV19 and TRBJ1-5 gives the whole variable domain DGGITQSPKYLFRKEGQNVTLSCEQNLNHDAMYWYRQDPGQGLRLIYYSQIVNDFQKGDIAEGYSVSREKKESFPLTVTSAQKNPTAFYLCASSILQFSNQPQHFGDGTRLSIL.

The rearrangement links TRBV4-2 to TRBJ2-2; no clear D gene. With 4 bases removed from V and 2 bases from J, the gap between germline ends came to 17 bases. Germline values: CDR1 LGHNA, CDR2 YNFKEQ. The CDR3 is made up of 17 amino acids. The CDR3 protein is CASSPDPQAANTGELFF. Written as DNA, the CDR3 is TGTGCCAGCAGCCCGGATCCGCAGGCAGCTAACACCGGGGAGCTGTTTTTT.

This clone has just one count. The chain uses TRBV7-2 and TRBJ2-2; 8 nucleotides line up with TRBD2. CDR3 length: 16 amino acids. CDR1 is SGHTA, CDR2 FQGNSA, per germline. V lost 5 bases, J lost 6 bases, and 11 bases stayed unmatched. CDR3 sequence reads: CASSPPAGEVSGELFF. In DNA, the CDR3 is TGTGCCAGCAGCCCTCCAGCGGGGGAAGTTTCCGGGGAGCTGTTTTTT.